This T cell receptor beta chain was documented in a study of cytomegalovirus exposure and HLA in healthy donors. Study-level results: Reported performance of the classifier showed diagnosis of cytomegalovirus status with high specificity and sensitivity. Later findings reportedly placed an Asian-associated ancestry cluster below the roughly 700-donor mean for N-insertions. Immune exposure was documented only through CMV serostatus.

PCR used 60 Vbeta primers and 13 Jbeta primers. Method: immunoSEQ multiplex PCR; TCRdb's copy keeps in-frame clones and lacks some. Of about 110,000 clones detected, just under 70% appear once; the ten largest clones hold under 6.5%. This clone came up a few times. Its target is unknown. The CDR3 is made up of 14 amino acids. Trimming took 0 bases from V and 8 from J, leaving 9 bases between them. Germline CDR1 reads SGHRS; CDR2 reads YFSETQ. These donors counted as nominally healthy when sampled, but unrecorded immune exposures were likely. The V call is TRBV5-1, the J call TRBJ1-6, with unresolved D. The sequence came from a woman aged 70-85 years in good health and CMV-seropositive. Sequences were obtained from PBMCs. The CDR3 spells CASSLAGIDSPLHF. DNA for the CDR3: TGCGCCAGCAGCTTGGCGGGGATCGATTCACCCCTCCACTTT.